This is a list of T cell receptor beta chains from one sample in a study of T cells in Graves' hyperthyroidism and ophthalmopathy. TCRdb re-called the multiplex PCR reads through MiXCR, storing one row per CDR3 protein. The repertoire holds about 400,000 distinct CDR3 sequences, with around 15% as singletons. Material: blood. The receptors shown here come from a woman between 55 and 75 years old with Graves' ophthalmopathy. Each CDR3 is given with its conserved first and last residue. A D gene is named only where the DNA matches it firmly. A row's size may be missing; if present it is once, few, many or a size class.

CAWSAEGEYGYTF TGTGCCTGGAGTGCAGAAGGGGAGTATGGCTACACCTTC TRBJ1-2 many TRBV30 NA
CAWSASSSYEQYF TGTGCCTGGAGCGCGTCGAGCTCCTACGAGCAGTACTTC TRBJ2-7 many TRBV30 NA
CASSFGGGRAGETQYF TGTGCCAGCAGCTTCGGTGGCGGGAGGGCCGGGGAGACCCAGTACTTC TRBJ2-5 NA TRBV5-4 TRBD2
CASSYEGLETQYF TGTGCCAGCAGTTATGAGGGGTTAGAGACCCAGTACTTC TRBJ2-5 many TRBV28 NA
CASSIFGIAGGPFQETQYF TGTGCCAGTAGTATTTTTGGGATAGCGGGAGGGCCGTTTCAAGAGACCCAGTACTTC TRBJ2-5 NA TRBV19 TRBD2
CASRGDRGRHEQYF TGTGCCAGCAGGGGGGACAGGGGGCGGCACGAGCAGTACTTC TRBJ2-7 many TRBV11-2 TRBD1
CASTPDRGLYNEQFF TGTGCCAGTACCCCGGACAGGGGGCTATACAATGAGCAGTTCTTC TRBJ2-1 few TRBV19 TRBD1
CASSFEVANTGELFF TGCGCCAGCAGCTTCGAAGTGGCGAACACCGGGGAGCTGTTTTTT TRBJ2-2 NA TRBV5-1 NA
CASSPRQAGYGYTF TGTGCCAGCTCACCACGGCAAGCTGGCTATGGCTACACCTTC TRBJ1-2 many TRBV18 NA
CRARGDQETQYF TGCAGGGCTCGGGGCGACCAAGAGACCCAGTACTTC TRBJ2-5 NA TRBV20-1 NA
CAISESGGGVYEQYF TGTGCCATCAGTGAGAGCGGGGGGGGAGTCTACGAGCAGTACTTC TRBJ2-7 NA TRBV10-3 TRBD2
CASSGAAWDYEQYF TGTGCCAGCAGCGGGGCAGCATGGGACTACGAGCAGTACTTC TRBJ2-7 few TRBV6-1 NA
CASSGGRGQGSNEQFF TGTGCCAGCAGCGGGGGGAGGGGACAGGGGAGCAATGAGCAGTTCTTC TRBJ2-1 many TRBV11-2 TRBD1